The 23 T cell receptor beta chains listed next were all sequenced from one sample in a study of CD8 T cells in ankylosing spondylitis. From the 5' RACE reads, TCRdb called clonotypes with MiXCR, one entry per CDR3 protein. The sample includes some 350,000 distinct CDR3 sequences, roughly 15% of them seen just once. Source material: blood, either unsorted or a sorted T cell fraction (not recorded which). These receptors were taken from a male donor with ankylosing spondylitis or in good health (not recorded which).

The rearrangement links TRBV20-1 to TRBJ2-7; 11 bases are a match to TRBD2. CDR1 is DFQATT, CDR2 SNEGSKA, per germline (reference sequence). The CDR3 extends over 14 amino acids. J was trimmed by 6 bases and V by 0 bases; bases with no gene match: 4. CDR3 coding DNA: TGCAGTGCTAGAGATCCCACTAGCGGGAGCGAGCAGTACTTC. The encoded protein is CSARDPTSGSEQYF.

The V and J genes are TRBV9 and TRBJ2-5, with unresolved D. Trimming removed 0 bases from V and 1 base from J, with 4 bases in between. This CDR3 spans 13 amino acids. Germline V lookup: CDR1 SGDLS, CDR2 YYNGEE. The CDR3: CASSVGAQETQYF. For the CDR3, the DNA is TGTGCCAGCAGCGTAGGGGCCCAAGAGACCCAGTACTTC. Variable domain in full (rest from reference TRBV9 and TRBJ2-5): DSGVTQTPKHLITATGQRVTLRCSPRSGDLSVYWYQQSLDQGLQFLIQYYNGEERAKGNILERFSAQQFPDLHSELNLSSLELGDSALYFCASSVGAQETQYFGPGTRLLVL.

The chain couples TRBV7-9 to TRBJ2-1; 8 nucleotides match TRBD1. Looked up from germline, CDR1 is SEHNR and CDR2 is FQNEAQ (reference sequence). The J segment lost 4 bases and the V segment lost 4 bases, leaving 9 bases of the junction unmatched. CDR3 length equals 16 residues. The DNA of the CDR3 is TGTGCCAGCAGCTCCCCAGGAGGGGACAGGTACAATGAGCAGTTCTTC. Amino acid sequence: CASSSPGGDRYNEQFF. The entire variable domain, with the rest obtained from reference TRBV7-9 and TRBJ2-1, is as follows: DTGVSQNPRHKITKRGQNVTFRCDPISEHNRLYWYRQTLGQGPEFLTYFQNEAQLEKSRLLSDRFSAERPKGSFSTLEIQRTEQGDSAMYLCASSSPGGDRYNEQFFGPGTRLTVL.

The sample holds a few counts of this clonotype. The rearrangement joins TRBV20-1 to TRBJ1-5; 8 bases are shared with TRBD1. V lost 4 bases to trimming and J lost 2 bases; unmatched junction nucleotides: 13. Germline V gene sequence: CDR1 DFQATT, CDR2 SNEGSKA (reference sequence). This CDR3 is 17 amino acids long. CDR3 nucleotides: TGCAGTGCTACACCTATGACAGGGGCGGGGGGCAATCAGCCCCAGCATTTT. It translates to CSATPMTGAGGNQPQHF.

This clonotype was seen at least ten times. The CDR3 loop is CASQLAGRTGELFF. Here the CDR3 DNA reads TGCGCCAGCCAACTAGCGGGAAGAACCGGGGAGCTGTTTTTT. This chain links TRBV5-1 with TRBJ2-2; TRBD2 matches 10 bases. The CDR3 spans 14 residues. The germline CDR1 and CDR2 sequences are SGHRS and YFSETQ. The ends lost 7 bases at V and 5 bases at J; junction bases unmatched: 5.

This clonotype has a handful of counts. The chain recombines TRBV6-5 with TRBJ2-5; the match to TRBD2 covers 8 bases. Germline CDR1 and CDR2: MNHEY and SVGAGI. V lost 2 bases and J lost 5; bases outside the gene matches: 7. The CDR3 loop spans 15 amino acids. CDR3: CASSYPGRGGETQYF. Here the CDR3 DNA reads TGTGCCAGCAGTTACCCCGGGAGGGGGGGGGAGACCCAGTACTTC.

This chain connects TRBV14 to TRBJ2-3; D gene unclear. The CDR3 runs to 16 residues. The ends were cut back, 4 bases at V and 2 bases at J, with 16 bases in the middle. CDR1 is SGHDN and CDR2 is FVKESK in the germline V gene. CDR3 in amino acids: CASSPLPQTPTDTQYF. The DNA of the CDR3 is TGTGCCAGCAGCCCCCTACCTCAGACCCCCACAGATACGCAGTATTTT.

The gene calls are TRBV5-1 and TRBJ2-5, with TRBD2 identical over 7 bases. The germline V gene encodes CDR1 SGHRS and CDR2 YFSETQ. V shed 6 bases and J 4 bases; nucleotides not matched to a gene: 12. The CDR3 runs to 15 residues. The CDR3 nucleotides read TGCGCCAGCACGACGGGACCCCCGGGGGGAGAGACCCAGTACTTC. Amino acid sequence: CASTTGPPGGETQYF. The full variable domain, rest sourced from reference TRBV5-1 and TRBJ2-5, is KAGVTQTPRYLIKTRGQQVTLSCSPISGHRSVSWYQQTPGQGLQFLFEYFSETQRNKGNFPGRFSGRQFSNSRSEMNVSTLELGDSALYLCASTTGPPGGETQYFGPGTRLLVL.

The chain recombines TRBV6-6 with TRBJ1-2, with 7 positions matching TRBD1. V dropped 5 bases and J dropped 5; count of bases not matched to a gene: 2. This CDR3 contains 12 residues. Per the germline V gene, CDR1 is MNHNY and CDR2 is SVGAGI (reference sequence). The CDR3 DNA sequence: TGTGCCAGCAGTGGACAGGTTTATGGCTACACCTTC. It codes for CASSGQVYGYTF.

This clonotype has at least ten counts. This sequence joins TRBV7-2 and TRBJ2-7; D is ambiguous. The CDR3 sequence is 12 residues long. Trimming took 4 bases from V and 7 from J, leaving 11 bases between them. From germline, CDR1 is SGHTA and CDR2 FQGNSA. The CDR3 protein is CASSWGLIEQYF. The CDR3 DNA is TGTGCCAGCAGCTGGGGTTTAATTGAGCAGTACTTC.

This clonotype was observed many times. This chain joins TRBV7-2 and TRBJ1-1; D remains unclear. The V and J ends lost 1 base and 4 bases respectively, with 10 bases between them. The germline V gene encodes CDR1 SGHTA and CDR2 FQGNSA. The CDR3 runs to 14 residues. The CDR3 loop reads CASSLGGAGTEAFF. CDR3 DNA sequence: TGTGCCAGCAGCTTAGGAGGCGCGGGCACTGAAGCTTTCTTT.

The sample holds many counts of this clonotype. This chain joins TRBV7-2 and TRBJ1-5; D unclear. There are 15 residues in the CDR3. The V gene's germline CDR1 is SGHTA and CDR2 FQGNSA. Trimming removed 7 bases from V and 7 bases from J, with 20 bases in between. The CDR3 region is CASTPLPEGGQPQHF. The DNA of the CDR3 is TGTGCCAGCACCCCACTACCGGAAGGAGGGCAGCCCCAGCATTTT.

This clonotype was counted only a few times. The chain couples TRBV5-1 to TRBJ2-7; D might be TRBD1 (7 bases). V lost 4 bases and J 2 bases, leaving 10 bases between the germline ends. This CDR3 spans 13 amino acids. The germline V gene has CDR1 SGHRS and CDR2 YFSETQ. The CDR3: CASSGGTAYEQYF. The CDR3 coding sequence is TGCGCCAGCAGCGGGGGGACAGCCTACGAGCAGTACTTC.

This clonotype was counted between two and nine times. V gene TRBV9 combines with J gene TRBJ2-3; TRBD2 aligns across 11 bases. The CDR3 contains 17 residues. J was trimmed by 2 bases and V by 0 bases; bases with no gene match: 5. Germline loops: CDR1 SGDLS, CDR2 YYNGEE. CDR3 nucleotide sequence: TGTGCCAGCAGCGTAGAGGCTAGCGGGAGGAACACAGATACGCAGTATTTT. This encodes CASSVEASGRNTDTQYF. The full variable domain, rest sourced from reference TRBV9 and TRBJ2-3, is DSGVTQTPKHLITATGQRVTLRCSPRSGDLSVYWYQQSLDQGLQFLIQYYNGEERAKGNILERFSAQQFPDLHSELNLSSLELGDSALYFCASSVEASGRNTDTQYFGPGTRLTVL.

This chain connects TRBV6-4 to TRBJ2-7, with D perhaps given as TRBD1 or TRBD2 (6 bases each). The germline V and J ends were trimmed by 4 bases and 0 bases, with 13 bases remaining between them. The germline V gene encodes CDR1 MRHNA and CDR2 SNTAGT. The CDR3 totals 15 residues. The CDR3 DNA reads as TGTGCCAGCAGTGCCGCCTCGGGGGCCTCCTACGAGCAGTACTTC. This sequence encodes CASSAASGASYEQYF.

The rearrangement uses TRBV20-1 and TRBJ2-7; either TRBD1 or TRBD2 may fit D (5 bases each). CDR1 is DFQATT and CDR2 is SNEGSKA in the germline V gene (reference sequence). The CDR3 runs to 13 residues. Trimming shortened V by 4 bases and J by 1 base, and 11 bases separated the two germline ends. For the CDR3, the DNA is TGCAGTGCTATGACGGGGCTTTCCTACGAGCAGTACTTC. It specifies CSAMTGLSYEQYF.

This clonotype was recorded a few times. The rearrangement joins TRBV5-1 to TRBJ1-2; D remains unclear. The CDR3 totals 13 residues. In germline, CDR1 is SGHRS, CDR2 YFSETQ. Trimming removed 4 bases from V and 8 bases from J, with 15 bases in between. CDR3 amino acids: CASSPWTGSGYTF. The CDR3 DNA reads as TGCGCCAGCAGCCCCTGGACTGGATCGGGCTACACCTTC.

The V gene is TRBV12-3 or TRBV12-4, the J gene TRBJ2-3; 9 bases line up with TRBD2. V dropped 6 bases and J dropped 5; count of bases not matched to a gene: 18. This CDR3 has 18 residues. The CDR3 sequence is CASRAPKGRGGLGDTQYF. The CDR3 DNA follows: TGTGCCAGCAGGGCCCCCAAAGGGCGGGGGGGCCTGGGAGATACGCAGTATTTT.

This chain uses TRBV4-2 with TRBJ1-3; 8 nucleotides line up with TRBD1. The germline gives CDR1 LGHNA, CDR2 YNFKEQ. The junction had 2 bases not matched to a gene; V was cut back by 1 base and J by 3 bases. CDR3 length: 15 amino acids. The CDR3 sequence is CASSQVGQGGNTIYF. DNA of the CDR3: TGTGCCAGCAGCCAAGTAGGACAGGGTGGAAACACCATATATTTT.

This clonotype was counted ten times or more. The CDR3 is CATKTGTVQRTEAFF. In DNA form, the CDR3 reads TGTGCCACTAAGACCGGGACAGTTCAACGAACTGAAGCTTTCTTT. The rearrangement uses TRBV12-3 or TRBV12-4 and TRBJ1-1, with 7 bases aligning to TRBD1. The trim removed 10 bases at V and 5 bases at J, leaving 16 bases unmatched. The CDR3 is 15 residues long.

This clonotype was recorded a few times. The rearrangement joins TRBV3-1 to TRBJ2-4, with D maybe TRBD1 (5 bases). Deletions cut 4 bases from V and 6 bases from J, with 13 bases between. CDR1 and CDR2 (germline): LGHDT, YNNKEL (reference sequence). The CDR3 has 14 amino acids. The CDR3 nucleotides are TGTGCCAGCAGCCCGGCCGACAGCCGAAACATTCAGTACTTC. This codes for CASSPADSRNIQYF.

This clonotype was seen a few times. The chain joins TRBV5-6 to TRBJ2-3; D remains ambiguous. Trimming removed 2 bases from V and 4 bases from J, with 8 bases in between. The germline CDR1 and CDR2 sequences are SGHDT and YYEEEE. The CDR3 has 13 amino acids. CDR3 residues: CASSLGSSDTQYF. CDR3 bases: TGTGCCAGCAGCTTAGGATCGTCAGATACGCAGTATTTT.

V usage is TRBV18 and J usage is TRBJ2-1; a possible D gene is TRBD1 (5 bases). Germline lookup yields CDR1 KGHSH and CDR2 LQKENI. The CDR3 loop spans 13 amino acids. V gave up 3 bases and J gave up 10 bases, with 13 bases separating them. CDR3 in DNA: TGTGCCAGCTCACCCCCTACAGGACCAGAGCAGTTCTTC. It yields the protein CASSPPTGPEQFF.